This T cell receptor beta chain derives from a study of T cell repertoires in cytomegalovirus infection. Across the study: CMV infection plus the matching HLA type was flagged by public TCR beta signatures.

Points from the study as a whole: HLA-C-restricted CMV-specific TCR beta clonotypes were dominant in the ex vivo response. Public TCR beta family frequency separated CMV-and-HLA carriers, including in an independent cohort.

TCRdb used MiXCR to reprocess the reads, holding one entry per CDR3 protein. The sample has around 740,000 distinct CDR3 sequences; about a third are singletons. This clonotype was picked up a small number of times. Its antigen remains unknown. The germline gives CDR1 SNHLY, CDR2 FYNNEI. Trimming shortened V by 5 bases and J by 3 bases, and 16 bases separated the two germline ends. The CDR3 is 16 residues long. Sequencing was done on a sample of PBMCs. The sequence came from a human donor in good health (CMV status not recorded). Some clones in this sample may be carry-over from other donors' samples. This chain uses TRBV2 with TRBJ2-2; D gene unclear. The CDR3 region has the DNA TGTGCCAGCAGTCCAACCCGGGCCGAGGACACCGGGGAGCTGTTTTTT. It encodes CASSPTRAEDTGELFF.